Below are 28 T cell receptor beta chains sequenced from a single sample in a study of spatial heterogeneity in lung cancer. TCRdb itself ran the 5' RACE reads through MiXCR, one entry per CDR3 protein. The repertoire consists of about 40,000 distinct CDR3 sequences, with 4% to 6% occurring once and the leading ten covering 20% to 30%. The time point is: sample taken at primary tumor resection. TCRs were sequenced from unsorted whole RNA of tumor, nontumor lung or PBMC. The material was PBMCs, obtained at surgery. The receptors derive from a female donor with early-stage non-small cell lung cancer.

This clonotype was counted only a few times. A much more abundant neighbour one base away suggests this may be a read error. The CDR3 protein is CASSSGTDTQYF. The CDR3 nucleotides are TGTGCCAGCAGCTCAGGCACAGATACGCAGTATTTT. This chain uses TRBV7-9 with TRBJ2-3; D is undetermined. The CDR3 contains 12 residues. Trimming stripped 4 bases from V and 1 base from J, with 3 bases between. The germline V gene encodes CDR1 SEHNR and CDR2 FQNEAQ (reference sequence).

There are many counts of this clonotype. The chain carries TRBV28 and TRBJ2-1; 11 bases are a match to TRBD2. Losses at the gene ends were 6 bases for V and 0 bases for J; bases not matched to a gene: 1. Per germline, CDR1 MDHEN and CDR2 SYDVKM. This CDR3 spans 15 amino acids. The CDR3, as DNA: TGTGCCAGCAGCGGGACTAGCGGCTCCTACAATGAGCAGTTCTTC. This gives the protein CASSGTSGSYNEQFF.

In its sample, this clonotype was seen a few times. V is TRBV25-1 and J is TRBJ2-1; TRBD2 matches at 9 bases. Looked up from germline, CDR1 is MGHDK and CDR2 is SYGVNS. There are 14 residues in the CDR3. The V and J ends lost 5 bases and 4 bases, in that order; junction bases with no gene match: 3. CDR3 in DNA: TGTGCCAGCAGTCCAGCGGGGGGATACAATGAGCAGTTCTTC. It specifies CASSPAGGYNEQFF.

This clonotype appeared many times. At one of its ends the junction is not consistent with the germline gene, which may arise from a read error. The V call is TRBV7-2, the J call TRBJ1-3; a possible D gene is TRBD1 (6 bases). The CDR3 runs 15 residues. Germline loops: CDR1 SGHTA, CDR2 FQGNSA. CDR3 sequence reads: CASSSTGPPGNTIYF. The DNA for the CDR3 is TGTGCCAGCAGCTCCACAGGGCCCCCTGGGAACACCATATATTTT. The full variable domain, with the rest looked up from reference TRBV7-2 and TRBJ1-3, is GAGVSQSPSNKVTEKGKDVELRCDPISGHTALYWYRQSLGQGLEFLIYFQGNSAPDKSGLPSDRFSAERTGGSVSTLTIQRTQQEDSAVYLCASSSTGPPGNTIYFGEGSWLTVV.

Ten or more counts support this clonotype. This rearrangement joins TRBV4-1 to TRBJ1-1, with TRBD1 matching 7 bases. V lost 4 bases and J lost 5; bases outside the gene matches: 10. Looked up from germline, CDR1 is MGHRA and CDR2 is YSYEKL. This CDR3 comprises 15 residues. CDR3 residues: CASSRETGFETEAFF. CDR3 coding DNA: TGCGCCAGCAGCCGAGAGACAGGGTTCGAAACTGAAGCTTTCTTT.

This clonotype was detected many times. The chain carries TRBV5-6 and TRBJ1-5, with D tentatively TRBD1 (5 bases). V lost 5 bases and J lost 6, with 18 bases in between. The CDR3 contains 15 residues. The germline gives CDR1 SGHDT, CDR2 YYEEEE. The CDR3 bases are TGTGCCAGCAGTTTTACAGGACCGGGGAGTCAGCCCCAGCATTTT. Translated, it gives CASSFTGPGSQPQHF.

This clonotype has at least ten counts. This chain uses TRBV28 with TRBJ2-5, with 10 bases fitting TRBD2. The CDR3 totals 16 residues. With V trimmed by 1 base and J by 5 bases, 7 bases remained unmatched. The germline V gene has CDR1 MDHEN and CDR2 SYDVKM. This CDR3 is CASSLFIAGGQETQYF. The CDR3 bases are TGTGCCAGCAGTTTATTTATAGCGGGGGGCCAGGAGACCCAGTACTTC.

In this sample, this clonotype turned up many times. The rearrangement uses TRBV12-3 or TRBV12-4 and TRBJ2-2, with a tentative D call TRBD2 (6 bases). V was cut by 5 bases and J by 6 bases, with 19 bases left in between. This CDR3 contains 16 residues. CDR3 amino acids: CASSPRASVLAGELFF. CDR3 DNA sequence: TGTGCCAGCAGTCCCCGGGCTAGCGTACTAGCCGGGGAGCTGTTTTTT.

This clonotype was picked up many times. This chain joins TRBV9 and TRBJ2-2; 9 bases are a match to TRBD2. Trimming cost V 3 bases and J 3 bases; bases outside gene matches: 3. Germline V gives CDR1 SGDLS, CDR2 YYNGEE. This CDR3 region has 15 residues. The CDR3 here is CASSEGLAYTGELFF. In DNA, the CDR3 is TGTGCCAGCAGCGAGGGACTAGCTTACACCGGGGAGCTGTTTTTT.

Concerning this clonotype: This could be a read error, since a much larger clone is one nucleotide away. The CDR3 reads CACSMGQNSYEQYF. The CDR3 region has the DNA TGTGCCTGTAGTATGGGACAGAACTCCTACGAGCAGTACTTC. This chain uses TRBV19 with TRBJ2-7; 7 bases map to TRBD1. CDR1 is LNHDA and CDR2 is SQIVND in the germline V gene (reference sequence). The CDR3 sequence is 14 residues long.

This clonotype was observed many times. CDR3 protein: CASSFGNQETQYF. The DNA of the CDR3 is TGTGCCAGCAGCTTCGGGAACCAAGAGACCCAGTACTTC. The chain couples TRBV7-2 to TRBJ2-5, with a weak D call TRBD2 (5 bases). Trimming removed 3 bases at V and 0 bases at J, with 5 bases between. The germline CDR1 and CDR2 sequences are SGHTA and FQGNSA. The CDR3 length is 13 residues.

The CDR3 DNA follows: TGTGCCACCAGTGATTCCCTAGCGGGGTTCAATGAGCAGTTCTTC. It specifies CATSDSLAGFNEQFF. The J gene is TRBJ2-1, the V gene TRBV24-1, with TRBD2 matching 9 bases. Germline V gene data show CDR1 as KGHDR and CDR2 as SFDVKD. The CDR3 spans 15 residues. V lost 2 bases, J lost 6 bases, and 4 bases stayed unmatched.

This clonotype was detected ten times or more. The chain couples TRBV7-2 to TRBJ1-1; 7 bases are shared with TRBD1. The CDR3 is 15 residues long. With 3 bases clipped from V and 0 bases from J, the junction kept 4 bases outside the gene matches. CDR1 and CDR2 from the germline V gene are SGHTA and FQGNSA. The DNA for the CDR3 is TGTGCCAGCAGCTTGGGACAGCACATGAACACTGAAGCTTTCTTT. Its protein product is CASSLGQHMNTEAFF.

The gene calls are TRBV9 and TRBJ2-6, with a tentative D call TRBD1 (6 bases). The germline V and J ends were trimmed by 4 bases and 2 bases, with 13 bases remaining between them. In germline, CDR1 is SGDLS, CDR2 YYNGEE. This CDR3 is built from 16 residues. The CDR3 bases are TGTGCCAGCAGCCACATTAACAGGGCTGGGGCCAACGTCCTGACTTTC. This gives the protein CASSHINRAGANVLTF.

About this clonotype: The junction departs from the called germline gene at one end, perhaps through a read error. J is TRBJ2-3 and V is TRBV12-3 or TRBV12-4, with D uncertain. The CDR3 contains 12 residues. The CDR3 bases are TGTGCCAGCACGCCGGGCACAGATACGAAGTATTTT. Its protein product is CASTPGTDTKYF.

This clonotype has just one count. This sequence joins TRBV7-8 and TRBJ2-7, with TRBD1 as a possible D gene (5 bases). The length of the CDR3 is 15 residues. Germline-derived CDR1 and CDR2 are SGHVS and FQNEAQ. Deletions cut 0 bases from V and 0 bases from J, with 9 bases between. In DNA, the CDR3 is TGTGCCAGCAGCTTAGCACAGACAGTCTCCTACGAGCAGTACTTC. Its protein product is CASSLAQTVSYEQYF.

This clonotype has at least ten counts. The chain combines TRBV20-1 with TRBJ2-5, with a weak D call TRBD1 (5 bases). With 2 bases removed from V and 11 bases from J, the gap between germline ends came to 12 bases. CDR1 is DFQATT and CDR2 is SNEGSKA in the germline V gene (reference sequence). The CDR3 contains 11 residues. The DNA of the CDR3 is TGCAGTGCTAGAACAGGCCGAAAGCAGTACTTC. Amino acid sequence: CSARTGRKQYF.

This clonotype was counted at least ten times. This rearrangement joins TRBV5-1 to TRBJ2-2; 9 bases are a match to TRBD1. This CDR3 spans 15 amino acids. In germline, CDR1 is SGHRS, CDR2 YFSETQ. J lost 3 bases, V lost 5 bases, and 5 bases had no gene match. CDR3 DNA sequence: TGCGCCAGCAGACGGGACAGGGTCGACACCGGGGAGCTGTTTTTT. It is translated as CASRRDRVDTGELFF.

This clonotype was found many times. V usage is TRBV3-1 and J usage is TRBJ1-6; 7 nucleotides match TRBD1. The germline gives CDR1 LGHDT, CDR2 YNNKEL (reference sequence). The CDR3 sequence is 14 residues long. V lost 4 bases, J lost 13 bases, and 10 bases stayed unmatched. CDR3 protein: CASSPGGGGFPLHF. In DNA form, the CDR3 reads TGTGCCAGCAGCCCAGGAGGGGGCGGATTCCCCCTCCACTTT. The complete variable domain, with remaining parts taken from reference TRBV3-1 and TRBJ1-6, reads DTAVSQTPKYLVTQMGNDKSIKCEQNLGHDTMYWYKQDSKKFLKIMFSYNNKELIINETVPNRFSPKSPDKAHLNLHINSLELGDSAVYFCASSPGGGGFPLHFGNGTRLTVT.

The genes are TRBV5-1 and TRBJ2-1; no clear D. Germline lookup yields CDR1 SGHRS and CDR2 YFSETQ. CDR3 length: 13 amino acids. Trimming pared 7 bases from V and 5 bases from J, leaving 13 bases between. CDR3 nucleotides: TGCGCCAGCGGCCAAGATACAGACAATGAGCAGTTCTTC. Protein: CASGQDTDNEQFF.

This clonotype was detected a few times. This sequence joins TRBV6-5 and TRBJ1-2, with 12 positions matching TRBD1. V lost 6 bases, J lost 6 bases, and 5 bases stayed unmatched. The CDR3 sequence is 14 residues long. The V gene's germline CDR1 is MNHEY and CDR2 SVGAGI. The CDR3 DNA reads as TGTGCCAGCAGCACCGGGACAGGGGGCAATGGCTACACCTTC. Its translation is CASSTGTGGNGYTF.

The table lists this clonotype with many counts. V usage is TRBV27 and J usage is TRBJ1-5; no reliable D call. Trimming left V 4 bases short and J 7 bases short, with 14 bases between. CDR3 length equals 14 residues. CDR1 and CDR2 from the germline V gene are MNHEY and SMNVEV (reference sequence). In DNA form, the CDR3 reads TGTGCCAGCAGTTACGGACCGAAGGAGCAGCCCCAGCATTTT. It specifies CASSYGPKEQPQHF.

The chain combines TRBV10-3 with TRBJ2-3; TRBD2 aligns across 14 bases. V lost 2 bases to trimming and J lost 0 bases; unmatched junction nucleotides: 4. Germline CDR1 ENHRY, CDR2 SYGVKD. This CDR3 is 18 amino acids long. The DNA for the CDR3 is TGTGCCATCAGTGAGGGACTAGCGGGGGGCCCTAGCACAGATACGCAGTATTTT. It codes for CAISEGLAGGPSTDTQYF.

This clonotype came up many times. This chain uses TRBV11-1 with TRBJ1-6; D gene ambiguous. The CDR3 consists of 14 residues. With 0 bases removed from V and 3 bases from J, the gap between germline ends came to 3 bases. Germline V lookup: CDR1 SGHAT, CDR2 FQDESV (reference sequence). This CDR3 reads CASSLAGYNSPLHF. The CDR3 coding sequence is TGTGCCAGCAGCTTAGCGGGCTATAATTCACCCCTCCACTTT.

The chain combines TRBV20-1 with TRBJ2-3; 9 positions agree with TRBD2. Germline V lookup: CDR1 DFQATT, CDR2 SNEGSKA (reference sequence). J lost 0 bases, V lost 0 bases, and 16 bases had no gene match. CDR3 length: 20 amino acids. CDR3: CSARDIFGASGEPSTDTQYF. The CDR3 DNA follows: TGCAGTGCTAGAGATATTTTTGGGGCTAGCGGGGAACCCAGCACAGATACGCAGTATTTT.

This clonotype was seen more than once but under ten times. The chain has TRBV7-8 and TRBJ1-5; D not certain. The CDR3 contains 12 residues. V dropped 2 bases and J dropped 9 bases, with 8 bases sitting between them. The germline CDR1 and CDR2 sequences are SGHVS and FQNEAQ. This CDR3 reads CASSLRLGPQHF. The CDR3 region has the DNA TGTGCCAGCAGCTTACGCTTGGGGCCCCAGCATTTT.

The chain recombines TRBV7-9 with TRBJ2-7, with TRBD1 matching 8 bases. The J segment lost 0 bases and the V segment lost 5 bases, leaving 9 bases of the junction unmatched. The V gene's germline CDR1 is SEHNR and CDR2 FQNEAQ (reference sequence). The CDR3 extends over 16 amino acids. The CDR3 DNA sequence: TGTGCCAGCAGCCAAACGTCGGGACAGGACTCCTACGAGCAGTACTTC. Protein: CASSQTSGQDSYEQYF.

This clonotype was observed many times. The chain combines TRBV5-1 with TRBJ2-7; 10 positions match TRBD1. Germline assignment: CDR1 SGHRS and CDR2 YFSETQ. The J segment lost 4 bases and the V segment lost 0 bases, leaving 7 bases of the junction unmatched. The CDR3 is 16 residues long. For the CDR3, the DNA is TGCGCCAGCAGCTTGGGCGGGACAGGGGTAACGTACGAGCAGTACTTC. The encoded protein is CASSLGGTGVTYEQYF.